These 26 T cell receptor beta chains were all obtained from the same sample, sequenced in a study of T cells in Graves' hyperthyroidism and ophthalmopathy. Amplified TCR beta CDR3 regions came from RNA transcripts. Initially, a first-round RT-PCR of the TCR CDR3 employed the HTBI primer set. TCRdb passed the multiplex PCR reads through MiXCR, listing each CDR3 protein once. The table lists hundreds of thousands of distinct CDR3 sequences, about 15% of them singletons. Sequencing used blood. Receptor source: a woman aged 25 to 39 with Graves' hyperthyroidism.

In regard to this clonotype: An end of the junction does not agree with germline; a read error may underlie this. The chain links TRBV27 to TRBJ1-5; 12 bases are shared with TRBD1. CDR1 MNHEY and CDR2 SMNVEV come from the germline V gene (reference sequence). This CDR3 region has 17 residues. CDR3 residues: CARSLKGQGASNQPQHF. In DNA, the CDR3 is TGTGCCCGCAGTTTAAAGGGACAGGGGGCAAGCAATCAGCCCCAGCATTTT.

This clonotype has a count of ten or more. The chain carries TRBV28 and TRBJ2-5; a possible D gene is TRBD2 (7 bases). This CDR3 has 15 residues. Germline CDR1 is MDHEN and CDR2 is SYDVKM. Trimming cost V 2 bases and J 5 bases, with 15 bases left between them. CDR3 nucleotides: TGTGCCAGCAGTTTAAGGGGGGGTTCGGGGGAGACCCAGTACTTC. Its translation: CASSLRGGSGETQYF.

This clonotype occurred many times. The V gene is TRBV20-1, the J gene TRBJ1-2; D is uncertain. The CDR3 is 13 residues long. V was clipped by 5 bases and J by 6 bases, with 16 bases between them. Germline lookup yields CDR1 DFQATT and CDR2 SNEGSKA (reference sequence). CDR3 nucleotide sequence: TGCAGTGCTCACCCCCCGAATAGTGATGGCTACACCTTC. Translating gives CSAHPPNSDGYTF.

The sample holds many counts of this clonotype. V is TRBV12-3 or TRBV12-4 and J is TRBJ1-4; possible D gene TRBD1, 6 bases. The V gene lost 3 bases and the J gene lost 5 bases, with 19 bases spanning the gap. The CDR3 covers 17 residues. DNA for the CDR3: TGTGCCAGCAGTTTCTCTTTGGTCGGACAGCGGAATGAAAAACTGTTTTTT. Its translation: CASSFSLVGQRNEKLFF.

The V call is TRBV20-1, the J call TRBJ2-5; 7 bases are shared with TRBD2. Trimming took 6 bases from V and 5 from J; bases not matched to a gene: 9. Looked up from germline, CDR1 is DFQATT and CDR2 is SNEGSKA (reference sequence). This CDR3 contains 13 residues. CDR3 in amino acids: CSAPLRGGETQYF. The CDR3 nucleotides are TGCAGTGCCCCCTTGCGGGGAGGGGAGACCCAGTACTTC.

Many counts were recorded for this clonotype. The gene calls are TRBV11-2 and TRBJ2-3; no clear D gene. CDR1 and CDR2 (germline): SGHAT, FQNNGV. This CDR3 comprises 14 residues. Trimming took 1 base from V and 2 from J, leaving 7 bases between them. CDR3 DNA: TGTGCCAGCAGCTTAGTACCATACACAGATACGCAGTATTTT. Translating it yields CASSLVPYTDTQYF.

In its sample, this clonotype was seen many times. The chain carries TRBV10-3 and TRBJ1-1; D is uncertain. This CDR3 has 16 residues. Trimming left V 2 bases short and J 1 base short, with 14 bases between. CDR1 is ENHRY, CDR2 SYGVKD, per germline. The CDR3 nucleotides are TGTGCCATCAGTGAGCCGCCGGGTGGAGGGAACACTGAAGCTTTCTTT. Translation gives CAISEPPGGGNTEAFF.

This clonotype is a singleton in its sample. This sequence may be a read error, since a much larger clone differs from it by one base. The chain employs TRBV7-2 and TRBJ1-5; no clear D gene. Germline lookup yields CDR1 SGHTA and CDR2 FQGNSA. The CDR3 sequence is 18 residues long. V gave up 5 bases and J gave up 7 bases, with 27 bases separating them. The CDR3 sequence: CASSPALDGRIMGQPQHF. DNA for the CDR3: TGTGCCAGCAGCCCCGCCTTGGACGGACGGATCATGGGGCAGCCCCAGCATTTT.

Sample share makes this clonotype medium-sized. This chain joins TRBV11-2 and TRBJ2-1; 8 nucleotides agree with TRBD2. V lost 3 bases, J lost 4 bases, and 5 bases stayed unmatched. Germline assignment: CDR1 SGHAT and CDR2 FQNNGV. This CDR3 has 15 amino acids. The DNA for the CDR3 is TGTGCCAGCAGCTTTGGGAGCGGGGGTTACAATGAGCAGTTCTTC. This translates into CASSFGSGGYNEQFF.

The chain carries TRBV5-4 and TRBJ1-1; D gene ambiguous. CDR1 and CDR2 (germline): SGHNT, YYREEE (reference sequence). Between the trimmed V and J ends, which lost 2 bases and 0 bases, there was a span of 8 bases. The CDR3 totals 14 residues. The CDR3 sequence: CASSFAVMNTEAFF. Written as DNA, the CDR3 is TGTGCCAGCAGCTTTGCAGTGATGAACACTGAAGCTTTCTTT.

This clonotype has just a few counts. The chain employs TRBV3-1 and TRBJ1-4, with D unresolved. V lost 3 bases, J lost 7 bases, and 12 bases lay in between. CDR1 is LGHDT, CDR2 YNNKEL, per germline (reference sequence). The CDR3 consists of 14 residues. The CDR3 protein is CASSHGRRSEKLFF. The CDR3 DNA sequence: TGTGCCAGCAGCCACGGTCGCCGGAGTGAAAAACTGTTTTTT.

There are many counts of this clonotype. The rearrangement links TRBV7-3 to TRBJ2-3; 12 bases are a match to TRBD2. CDR1 and CDR2 from the germline V gene are SGHTA and FQGTGA. There are 17 residues in the CDR3. V lost 0 bases to trimming and J lost 6 bases; unmatched junction nucleotides: 7. The CDR3 is CASSLTASGRAMDTQYF. CDR3 in DNA: TGTGCCAGCAGCTTAACCGCTAGCGGGAGGGCCATGGATACGCAGTATTTT.

At least ten counts were recorded for this clonotype. V is TRBV11-2 and J is TRBJ2-1; 10 nucleotides line up with TRBD2. This CDR3 spans 17 amino acids. The germline V gene has CDR1 SGHAT and CDR2 FQNNGV. The J segment lost 0 bases and the V segment lost 5 bases, leaving 7 bases of the junction unmatched. The CDR3 reads CASSRLSSGGSYNEQFF. CDR3 sequence (DNA): TGTGCCAGCAGCCGTCTCTCTAGCGGGGGCTCCTACAATGAGCAGTTCTTC. The full variable domain, with the rest looked up from reference TRBV11-2 and TRBJ2-1, is EAGVAQSPRYKIIEKRQSVAFWCNPISGHATLYWYQQILGQGPKLLIQFQNNGVVDDSQLPKDRFSAERLKGVDSTLKIQPAKLEDSAVYLCASSRLSSGGSYNEQFFGPGTRLTVL.

This clonotype was detected only a few times. This rearrangement joins TRBV9 to TRBJ1-3, with D possibly being TRBD1 (6 bases). CDR3 length: 17 residues. Germline assignment: CDR1 SGDLS and CDR2 YYNGEE. Deletions cut 4 bases from V and 0 bases from J, with 17 bases between. CDR3 coding DNA: TGTGCCAGCAGCCCCCGAGGGGGAACTAACTCTGGAAACACCATATATTTT. Amino acids: CASSPRGGTNSGNTIYF.

The chain is built from TRBV7-3 and TRBJ2-7, with D possibly matching TRBD1 (5 bases). V gave up 5 bases and J gave up 4 bases, with 15 bases separating them. Germline CDR1 is SGHTA and CDR2 is FQGTGA. The CDR3 totals 14 residues. CDR3 sequence reads: CASSQTAGPYEQYF. The CDR3, as DNA: TGTGCCAGCAGCCAGACAGCTGGCCCTTACGAGCAGTACTTC.

The V gene is TRBV12-5, the J gene TRBJ2-2; D is undetermined. The CDR3 totals 13 residues. With 1 base removed from V and 8 bases from J, the gap between germline ends came to 8 bases. The V gene's germline CDR1 is LGHNT and CDR2 FRNRAP. The CDR3 is CASGLGRQGELFF. CDR3 sequence (DNA): TGTGCTAGTGGTTTGGGAAGGCAAGGGGAGCTGTTTTTT.

A few counts support this clonotype. CDR3 region: CASSLGGLAAYNEQFF. In DNA form, the CDR3 reads TGTGCCAGCAGCTTGGGGGGACTAGCGGCATACAATGAGCAGTTCTTC. The V and J genes are TRBV5-4 and TRBJ2-1, with 11 bases lining up with TRBD2. Germline CDR1 is SGHNT and CDR2 is YYREEE (reference sequence). The CDR3 is 16 amino acids. V shed 0 bases and J 4 bases; nucleotides not matched to a gene: 3.

This clonotype was detected many times. The chain employs TRBV18 and TRBJ1-1; the D is unclear. This CDR3 region has 14 residues. Trimming took off 4 bases at V and 3 bases at J, with 12 bases between the two ends. Germline V gives CDR1 KGHSH, CDR2 LQKENI. The CDR3 DNA is TGTGCCAGCTCACGGGGATTCAGTGACACTGAAGCTTTCTTT. Protein sequence: CASSRGFSDTEAFF.

This clonotype was detected ten times or more. The V and J genes are TRBV9 and TRBJ2-7, with 9 nucleotides matching TRBD1. J was trimmed by 5 bases and V by 1 base; bases with no gene match: 4. In germline, CDR1 is SGDLS, CDR2 YYNGEE. This CDR3 contains 14 residues. This chain's CDR3 is CASSVLDRGDEQYF. Here the CDR3 DNA reads TGTGCCAGCAGCGTATTGGACAGGGGTGACGAGCAGTACTTC.

The chain recombines TRBV28 with TRBJ1-5; tentatively, D is TRBD1 (5 bases). The germline V and J ends were trimmed by 1 base and 4 bases, with 8 bases remaining between them. The CDR3 length is 14 residues. Looked up from germline, CDR1 is MDHEN and CDR2 is SYDVKM. The CDR3 nucleotides read TGTGCCAGCAGTTTATTCAGGGAGAATCAGCCCCAGCATTTT. It is translated as CASSLFRENQPQHF.

The genes are TRBV20-1 and TRBJ1-5; 7 nucleotides agree with TRBD1. CDR3 length: 14 residues. Trimming removed 2 bases from V and 6 bases from J; junction bases left unmatched: 7. Germline assignment: CDR1 DFQATT and CDR2 SNEGSKA (reference sequence). The DNA of the CDR3 is TGCAGTGCTAGAAACCGCCAGGGGGGTCAGCCCCAGCATTTT. The encoded protein is CSARNRQGGQPQHF.

This clonotype was seen repeatedly, ten times or more. The chain has TRBV7-2 and TRBJ2-7, with D possibly matching TRBD2 (7 bases). Per germline, CDR1 SGHTA and CDR2 FQGNSA. The CDR3 sequence is 16 residues long. The V gene lost 4 bases and the J gene lost 2 bases, with 18 bases spanning the gap. The CDR3 protein is CASSSGGGSRAYEQYF. CDR3 DNA sequence: TGTGCCAGCAGCTCGGGGGGCGGGAGTCGCGCCTACGAGCAGTACTTC.

At least ten counts were recorded for this clonotype. This chain connects TRBV13 to TRBJ1-1; D is ambiguous. Per germline, CDR1 PRHDT and CDR2 FYEKMQ (reference sequence). V lost 4 bases to trimming and J lost 11 bases, with 17 bases between them. The length of the CDR3 is 13 residues. The CDR3 region has the DNA TGTGCCAGCAGCTCGGGCGGGGATCGTAGGGCTTTCTTT. It codes for CASSSGGDRRAFF.

This clonotype showed up many times. The V call is TRBV7-2, the J call TRBJ2-7; no clear D. The CDR3 consists of 15 residues. Germline V lookup: CDR1 SGHTA, CDR2 FQGNSA. With 2 bases removed from V and 3 bases from J, the gap between germline ends came to 14 bases. Here the CDR3 DNA reads TGTGCCAGCAGCTTATCTTCCGGGTCCAACTACGAGCAGTACTTC. This encodes CASSLSSGSNYEQYF.

This clonotype was seen at least ten times. The chain recombines TRBV2 with TRBJ2-7, with TRBD2 matching over 7 bases. V shed 1 base and J 0 bases; nucleotides not matched to a gene: 9. The CDR3 is made up of 17 amino acids. Germline V gene lookup returns CDR1 SNHLY and CDR2 FYNNEI. This chain's CDR3 is CASSEGFRWEGSYEQYF. The CDR3 DNA reads TGTGCCAGCAGTGAAGGATTTAGGTGGGAGGGCTCCTACGAGCAGTACTTC.

This clonotype was observed a few times. The rearrangement uses TRBV25-1 and TRBJ2-2, with 7 bases aligning to TRBD1. With 9 bases clipped from V and 6 bases from J, the junction kept 10 bases outside the gene matches. The CDR3 is 14 amino acids. Germline CDR1 is MGHDK and CDR2 is SYGVNS. The CDR3 reads CASRTQQGPGELFF. CDR3 DNA: TGTGCCAGTAGGACCCAACAGGGGCCCGGGGAGCTGTTTTTT. Full variable domain (remainder filled in from reference TRBV25-1 and TRBJ2-2): EADIYQTPRYLVIGTGKKITLECSQTMGHDKMYWYQQDPGMELHLIHYSYGVNSTEKGDLSSESTVSRIRTEHFPLTLESARPSHTSQYLCASRTQQGPGELFFGEGSRLTVL.